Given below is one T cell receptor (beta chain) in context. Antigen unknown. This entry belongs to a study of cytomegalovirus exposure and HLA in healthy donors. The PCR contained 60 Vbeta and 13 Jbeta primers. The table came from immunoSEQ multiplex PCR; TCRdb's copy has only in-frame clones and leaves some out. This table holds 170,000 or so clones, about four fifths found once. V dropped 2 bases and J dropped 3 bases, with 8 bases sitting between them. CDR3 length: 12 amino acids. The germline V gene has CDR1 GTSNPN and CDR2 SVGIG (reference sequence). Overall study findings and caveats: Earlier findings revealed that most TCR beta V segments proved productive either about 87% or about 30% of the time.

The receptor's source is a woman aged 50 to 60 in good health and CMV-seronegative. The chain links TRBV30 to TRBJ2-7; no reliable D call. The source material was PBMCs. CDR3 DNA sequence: TGTGCCTGGAGTATACAGAACTACGAGCAGTACTTC. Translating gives CAWSIQNYEQYF.